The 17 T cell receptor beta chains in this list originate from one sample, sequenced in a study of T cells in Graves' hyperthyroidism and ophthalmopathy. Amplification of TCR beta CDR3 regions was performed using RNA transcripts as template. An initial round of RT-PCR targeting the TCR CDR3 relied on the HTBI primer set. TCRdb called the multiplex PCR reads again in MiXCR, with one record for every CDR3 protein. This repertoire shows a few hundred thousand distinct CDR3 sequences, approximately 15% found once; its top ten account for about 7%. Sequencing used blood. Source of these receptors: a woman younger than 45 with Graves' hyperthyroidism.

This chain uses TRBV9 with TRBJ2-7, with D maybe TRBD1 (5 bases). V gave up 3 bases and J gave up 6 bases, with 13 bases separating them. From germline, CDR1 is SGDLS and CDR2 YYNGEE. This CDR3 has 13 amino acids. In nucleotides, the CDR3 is TGTGCCAGCAGCGCCCAGGGTATCGGCGAGCAGTACTTC. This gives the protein CASSAQGIGEQYF.

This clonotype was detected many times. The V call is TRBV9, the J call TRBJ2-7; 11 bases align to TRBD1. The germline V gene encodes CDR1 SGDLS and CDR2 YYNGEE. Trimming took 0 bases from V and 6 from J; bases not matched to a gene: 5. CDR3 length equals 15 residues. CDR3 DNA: TGTGCCAGCAGCGTAGGGGGACAGGGGGACGCCGAGCAGTACTTC. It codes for CASSVGGQGDAEQYF.

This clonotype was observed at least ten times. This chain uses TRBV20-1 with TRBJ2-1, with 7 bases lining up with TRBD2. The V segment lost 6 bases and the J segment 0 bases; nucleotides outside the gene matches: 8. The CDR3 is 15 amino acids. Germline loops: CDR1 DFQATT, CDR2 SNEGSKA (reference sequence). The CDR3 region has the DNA TGCAGTGCACCTCGAGGGGAGGGCTCCTACAATGAGCAGTTCTTC. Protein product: CSAPRGEGSYNEQFF.

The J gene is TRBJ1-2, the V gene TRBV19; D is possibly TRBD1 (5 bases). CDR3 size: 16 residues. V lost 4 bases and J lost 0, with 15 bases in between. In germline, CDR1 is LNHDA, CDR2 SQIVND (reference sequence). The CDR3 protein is CASSSYGGKANYGYTF. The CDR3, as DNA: TGTGCCAGTAGTAGTTATGGGGGAAAGGCTAACTATGGCTACACCTTC.

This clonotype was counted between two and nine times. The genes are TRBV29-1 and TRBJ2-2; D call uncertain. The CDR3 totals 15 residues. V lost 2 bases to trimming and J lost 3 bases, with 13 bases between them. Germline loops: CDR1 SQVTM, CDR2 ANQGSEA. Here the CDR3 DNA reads TGCAGCGTTGAAAATGGTCTAGGCGACACCGGGGAGCTGTTTTTT. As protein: CSVENGLGDTGELFF.

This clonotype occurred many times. DNA for the CDR3: TGTGCCAGCAGTCCAGACAGGGGGCGGACTGAAGCTTTCTTT. Encoded protein: CASSPDRGRTEAFF. V is TRBV12-3 or TRBV12-4 and J is TRBJ1-1, with 10 bases that match TRBD1. This CDR3 region has 14 residues. V lost 5 bases to trimming and J lost 5 bases; unmatched junction nucleotides: 5.

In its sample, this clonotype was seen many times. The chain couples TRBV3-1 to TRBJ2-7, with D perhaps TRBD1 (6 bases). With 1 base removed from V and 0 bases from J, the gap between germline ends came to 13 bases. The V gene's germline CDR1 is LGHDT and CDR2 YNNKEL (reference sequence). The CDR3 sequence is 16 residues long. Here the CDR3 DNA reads TGTGCCAGCAGCCAAGCTGGGACACACTTCTCCTACGAGCAGTACTTC. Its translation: CASSQAGTHFSYEQYF.

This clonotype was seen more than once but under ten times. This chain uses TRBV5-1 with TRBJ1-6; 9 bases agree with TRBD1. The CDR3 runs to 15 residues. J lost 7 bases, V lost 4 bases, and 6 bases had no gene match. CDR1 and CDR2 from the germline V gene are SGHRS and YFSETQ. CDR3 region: CASSPPGQGNSPLHF. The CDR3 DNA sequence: TGCGCCAGCAGCCCCCCGGGACAGGGAAATTCACCCCTCCACTTT.

DNA of the CDR3: TGTGCCAGCAGCCAAGTAGGGCTGGGGGGATTCTATGGCTACACCTTC. Its protein is CASSQVGLGGFYGYTF. V gene TRBV14 combines with J gene TRBJ1-2; perhaps TRBD1 as D (5 bases). The CDR3 covers 16 residues. CDR1 and CDR2 (germline): SGHDN, FVKESK. The V gene lost 1 base and the J gene lost 4 bases, with 16 bases spanning the gap.

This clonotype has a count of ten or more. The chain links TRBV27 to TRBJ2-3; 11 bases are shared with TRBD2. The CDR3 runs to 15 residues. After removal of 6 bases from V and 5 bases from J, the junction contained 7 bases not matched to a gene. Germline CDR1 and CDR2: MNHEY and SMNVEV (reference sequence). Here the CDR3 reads CASSLSGRAQDTQYF. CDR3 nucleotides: TGTGCCAGCAGCCTTAGCGGGAGGGCCCAAGATACGCAGTATTTT.

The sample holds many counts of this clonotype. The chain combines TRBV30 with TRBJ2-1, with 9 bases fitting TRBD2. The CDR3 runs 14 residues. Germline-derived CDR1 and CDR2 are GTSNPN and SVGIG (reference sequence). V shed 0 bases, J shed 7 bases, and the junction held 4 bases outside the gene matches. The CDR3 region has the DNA TGTGCCTGGAGTGTCGGGCGGGAGGGGAATGAGCAGTTCTTC. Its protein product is CAWSVGREGNEQFF.

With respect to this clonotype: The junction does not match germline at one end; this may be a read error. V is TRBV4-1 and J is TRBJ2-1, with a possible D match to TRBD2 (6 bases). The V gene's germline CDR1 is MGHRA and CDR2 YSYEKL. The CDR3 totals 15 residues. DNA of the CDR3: TGCGCCAGCAGGCAAGTTCCGGGACTTGACAATGAGCAGTTCTTC. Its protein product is CASRQVPGLDNEQFF.

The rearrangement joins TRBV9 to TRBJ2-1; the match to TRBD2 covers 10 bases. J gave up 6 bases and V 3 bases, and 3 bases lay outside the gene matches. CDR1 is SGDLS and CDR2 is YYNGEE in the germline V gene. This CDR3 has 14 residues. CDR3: CASSARLAGNEQFF. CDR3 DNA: TGTGCCAGCAGCGCCAGACTAGCGGGCAATGAGCAGTTCTTC.

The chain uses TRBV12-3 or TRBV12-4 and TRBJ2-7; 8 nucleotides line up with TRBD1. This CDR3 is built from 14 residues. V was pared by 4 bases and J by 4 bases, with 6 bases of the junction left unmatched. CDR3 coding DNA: TGTGCCAGCAGTTCCCGGACAGGGTGGTACGAGCAGTACTTC. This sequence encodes CASSSRTGWYEQYF.

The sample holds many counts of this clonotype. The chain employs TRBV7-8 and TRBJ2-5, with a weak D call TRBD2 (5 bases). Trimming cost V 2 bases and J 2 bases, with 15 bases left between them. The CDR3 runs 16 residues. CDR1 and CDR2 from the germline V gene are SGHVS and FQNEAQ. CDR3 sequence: CASSLTRTLVQETQYF. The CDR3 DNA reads TGTGCCAGCAGCTTAACTCGGACTCTTGTACAAGAGACCCAGTACTTC.

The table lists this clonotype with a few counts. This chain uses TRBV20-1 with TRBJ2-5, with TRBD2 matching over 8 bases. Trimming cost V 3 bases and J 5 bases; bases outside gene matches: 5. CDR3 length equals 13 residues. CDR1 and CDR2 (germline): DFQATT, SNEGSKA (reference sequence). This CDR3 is CSASRAGVETQYF. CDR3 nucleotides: TGCAGTGCTAGTCGAGCGGGAGTTGAGACCCAGTACTTC.

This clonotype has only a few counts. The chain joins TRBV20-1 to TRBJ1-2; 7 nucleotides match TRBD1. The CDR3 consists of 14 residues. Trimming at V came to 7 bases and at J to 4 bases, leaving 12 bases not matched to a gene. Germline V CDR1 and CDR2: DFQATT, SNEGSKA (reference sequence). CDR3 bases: TGCAGTGTCGAAGGGACAGCGAGGAGCTATGGCTACACCTTC. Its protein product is CSVEGTARSYGYTF.